Presented here are 20 T cell receptor beta chains from one specimen sequenced in a study of blood T cell repertoires in COVID-19. Some clones are missing from TCRdb's copy, which holds only in-frame ones; the method was immunoSEQ multiplex PCR. Here the sample spans 120,000 or so clones, roughly 89% being singletons. What was sequenced was PBMCs or T cells enriched from blood (not recorded which). Receptors were obtained from a woman in her twenties or thirties who had recovered from COVID-19.

CDR3 nucleotides: TGCGCCAGCAGCTTTACAGGAGCGAACACTGAAGCTTTCTTT. It yields the protein CASSFTGANTEAFF. The chain carries TRBV5-1 and TRBJ1-1; TRBD1 might be the D (5 bases). Germline CDR1 SGHRS, CDR2 YFSETQ. The CDR3 covers 14 residues. V was trimmed by 2 bases and J by 1 base, leaving 9 bases between them.

This chain uses TRBV6-6 with TRBJ1-5; no reliable D call. This CDR3 comprises 14 residues. Germline CDR1 reads MNHNY; CDR2 reads SVGAGI (reference sequence). V dropped 5 bases and J dropped 1 base, with 9 bases sitting between them. CDR3 sequence: CASSPDNSNQPQHF. DNA for the CDR3: TGTGCCAGCAGTCCCGACAACAGCAATCAGCCCCAGCATTTT.

The J gene is TRBJ1-1, the V gene TRBV2, with D possibly matching TRBD1 (6 bases). Deletions cut 1 base from V and 6 bases from J, with 15 bases between. The CDR3 length is 15 residues. Per the germline V gene, CDR1 is SNHLY and CDR2 is FYNNEI. The DNA for the CDR3 is TGTGCCAGCAGTGAAGGAAGAGGGACATTGTCTGAAGCTTTCTTT. It translates to CASSEGRGTLSEAFF.

The chain has TRBV19 and TRBJ1-5; D unresolved. CDR1 is LNHDA, CDR2 SQIVND, per germline (reference sequence). The CDR3 has 15 amino acids. The V end lost 2 bases, the J end lost 7 bases, and 15 bases lay between the germline ends. The CDR3 spells CASSIWGVGRQPQHF. The CDR3 DNA reads TGTGCCAGTAGTATATGGGGTGTCGGGAGGCAGCCCCAGCATTTT.

This chain joins TRBV19 and TRBJ2-6; 7 bases fit TRBD2. Germline-derived CDR1 and CDR2 are LNHDA and SQIVND (reference sequence). The CDR3 length is 17 residues. Trimming at V came to 5 bases and at J to 2 bases, leaving 9 bases not matched to a gene. CDR3 coding DNA: TGTGCCAGTAGTTCAGGGAGGGTCCGACCTGGGGCCAACGTCCTGACTTTC. Amino acid sequence: CASSSGRVRPGANVLTF.

This clone turned up a few times. V and J are TRBV28 and TRBJ1-2; possibly TRBD1 for D (6 bases). The V and J ends lost 4 bases and 6 bases respectively, with 18 bases between them. Germline CDR1 and CDR2: MDHEN and SYDVKM. This CDR3 contains 15 residues. The CDR3 spells CASSSIGNRVNGYTF. The CDR3 nucleotides are TGTGCCAGCAGTTCTATAGGGAACAGGGTAAATGGCTACACCTTC.

The rearrangement joins TRBV6-5 to TRBJ2-7; TRBD2 is a possible D gene (5 bases). Trimming took off 6 bases at V and 4 bases at J, with 13 bases between the two ends. The CDR3 covers 13 residues. The germline V gene has CDR1 MNHEY and CDR2 SVGAGI. This CDR3 is CASRPNSAYEQYF. DNA of the CDR3: TGTGCCAGCAGGCCCAATAGCGCGTACGAGCAGTACTTC.

This clone was recorded once. The CDR3 spells CASRQRAGSAHGYTF. The CDR3 DNA reads TGTGCCAGCAGACAACGGGCGGGGAGTGCGCATGGCTACACCTTC. The chain links TRBV28 to TRBJ1-2, with unresolved D. The germline gives CDR1 MDHEN, CDR2 SYDVKM. The length of the CDR3 is 15 residues. V gave up 6 bases and J gave up 6 bases, with 20 bases separating them.

The chain is built from TRBV18 and TRBJ2-1, with 8 bases aligning to TRBD2. The V segment lost 6 bases and the J segment 5 bases; nucleotides outside the gene matches: 6. The germline V gene has CDR1 KGHSH and CDR2 LQKENI. The CDR3 has 14 residues. The CDR3 region is CASSAGGTNNEQFF. In DNA, the CDR3 is TGTGCCAGCTCGGCGGGAGGAACTAACAATGAGCAGTTCTTC.

The chain combines TRBV5-8 with TRBJ1-2; 8 bases are shared with TRBD1. Unmatched junction bases numbered 5, after V lost 0 bases and J lost 7 bases. The germline V gene encodes CDR1 SGHTS and CDR2 YDEGEE. The CDR3 covers 14 residues. CDR3: CASSLGQGQAGYTF. DNA for the CDR3: TGTGCCAGCAGCTTGGGACAGGGGCAGGCTGGCTACACCTTC.

The J gene is TRBJ1-2, the V gene TRBV6-2 or TRBV6-3; D uncertain. The germline gives CDR1 MNHEY, CDR2 SVGEGT. V was trimmed by 5 bases and J by 5 bases, leaving 9 bases between them. The CDR3 loop spans 12 amino acids. The CDR3 is CASSRQAYGYTF. The CDR3 DNA is TGTGCCAGCAGTCGCCAGGCTTATGGCTACACCTTC.

This rearrangement joins TRBV30 to TRBJ1-2; D uncertain. V gave up 0 bases and J gave up 8 bases, with 16 bases separating them. The V gene's germline CDR1 is GTSNPN and CDR2 SVGIG (reference sequence). This CDR3 has 14 amino acids. The CDR3 coding sequence is TGTGCCTGGAGTGTAAGGCGGAAGACCTGGGGCTACACCTTC. It encodes CAWSVRRKTWGYTF.

This clone showed up just a few times. For the CDR3, the DNA is TGTGCCAGCAGTTCCCCGACAGGAACTAACTATGGCTACACCTTC. It translates to CASSSPTGTNYGYTF. This chain uses TRBV28 with TRBJ1-2; D might be TRBD1 (6 bases). This CDR3 has 15 residues. The germline V gene encodes CDR1 MDHEN and CDR2 SYDVKM. V lost 4 bases, J lost 0 bases, and 12 bases lay in between.

The V and J genes are TRBV7-2 and TRBJ2-5, with a possible D match to TRBD1 (6 bases). Per the germline V gene, CDR1 is SGHTA and CDR2 is FQGNSA. Trimming cost V 2 bases and J 4 bases, with 11 bases left between them. The CDR3 loop spans 14 amino acids. CDR3 coding DNA: TGTGCCAGCAGCTTAACCGGGACACCAGAGACCCAGTACTTC. The encoded protein is CASSLTGTPETQYF.

The DNA of the CDR3 is TGTGCCAGCAGCCTCACTCCCTCTGGAAACACCATATATTTT. It codes for CASSLTPSGNTIYF. V gene TRBV7-2 combines with J gene TRBJ1-3; D remains ambiguous. V dropped 5 bases and J dropped 0 bases, with 8 bases sitting between them. CDR1 SGHTA and CDR2 FQGNSA come from the germline V gene. The length of the CDR3 is 14 residues. Together with reference TRBV7-2 and TRBJ1-3, the CDR3 gives the full variable domain: GAGVSQSPSNKVTEKGKDVELRCDPISGHTALYWYRQSLGQGLEFLIYFQGNSAPDKSGLPSDRFSAERTGGSVSTLTIQRTQQEDSAVYLCASSLTPSGNTIYFGEGSWLTVV.

The chain combines TRBV19 with TRBJ1-5, with a possible D match to TRBD1 (5 bases). Germline values: CDR1 LNHDA, CDR2 SQIVND (reference sequence). The CDR3 spans 17 residues. Between the trimmed V and J ends, which lost 7 bases and 0 bases, there was a span of 19 bases. The CDR3 DNA reads TGTGCCAGTAAAAGCAGGGAATTTGGGTATAGCAATCAGCCCCAGCATTTT. The encoded protein is CASKSREFGYSNQPQHF. Based on the CDR3 plus reference TRBV19 and TRBJ1-5, the full variable domain is DGGITQSPKYLFRKEGQNVTLSCEQNLNHDAMYWYRQDPGQGLRLIYYSQIVNDFQKGDIAEGYSVSREKKESFPLTVTSAQKNPTAFYLCASKSREFGYSNQPQHFGDGTRLSIL.

V usage is TRBV7-3 and J usage is TRBJ2-2; D is unresolved. The length of the CDR3 is 15 residues. V was trimmed by 2 bases and J by 1 base, leaving 8 bases between them. CDR1 and CDR2 from the germline V gene are SGHTA and FQGTGA. The CDR3 nucleotides read TGTGCCAGCAGCTTAGGCCAAATGAACACCGGGGAGCTGTTTTTT. This sequence encodes CASSLGQMNTGELFF. The entire variable domain, with the rest obtained from reference TRBV7-3 and TRBJ2-2, is as follows: GAGVSQTPSNKVTEKGKYVELRCDPISGHTALYWYRQSLGQGPEFLIYFQGTGAADDSGLPNDRFFAVRPEGSVSTLKIQRTERGDSAVYLCASSLGQMNTGELFFGEGSRLTVL.

This clone was seen more than once but under ten times. The rearrangement links TRBV7-6 to TRBJ1-2; D possibly corresponds to TRBD1 (6 bases). Germline CDR1 and CDR2: SGHVS and FNYEAQ. CDR3 length: 16 amino acids. Trimming pared 4 bases from V and 4 bases from J, leaving 19 bases between. The chain's CDR3 is CASSSIRDKEFYGYTF. The CDR3 region has the DNA TGTGCCAGCAGCTCAATCCGGGACAAAGAATTCTATGGCTACACCTTC.

The chain links TRBV19 to TRBJ1-2; 7 bases match TRBD1. The CDR3 totals 11 residues. The junction had 6 bases not matched to a gene; V was cut back by 9 bases and J by 8 bases. Germline V gene data show CDR1 as LNHDA and CDR2 as SQIVND (reference sequence). The CDR3 DNA is TGTGCCAGCCGACAGGGAAGCGGCTACACCTTC. Its translation is CASRQGSGYTF. The full variable domain, rest sourced from reference TRBV19 and TRBJ1-2, is DGGITQSPKYLFRKEGQNVTLSCEQNLNHDAMYWYRQDPGQGLRLIYYSQIVNDFQKGDIAEGYSVSREKKESFPLTVTSAQKNPTAFYLCASRQGSGYTFGSGTRLTVV.

This chain connects TRBV7-3 to TRBJ2-1, with TRBD2 identical over 15 bases. Germline CDR1 SGHTA, CDR2 FQGTGA. The V segment lost 3 bases and the J segment 4 bases; nucleotides outside the gene matches: 7. There are 18 residues in the CDR3. The CDR3: CASSLTGTSGRNYNEQFF. The CDR3 DNA sequence: TGTGCCAGCAGCTTGACTGGGACTAGCGGGAGGAATTACAATGAGCAGTTCTTC. The whole variable domain, filled in from reference TRBV7-3 and TRBJ2-1, reads GAGVSQTPSNKVTEKGKYVELRCDPISGHTALYWYRQSLGQGPEFLIYFQGTGAADDSGLPNDRFFAVRPEGSVSTLKIQRTERGDSAVYLCASSLTGTSGRNYNEQFFGPGTRLTVL.